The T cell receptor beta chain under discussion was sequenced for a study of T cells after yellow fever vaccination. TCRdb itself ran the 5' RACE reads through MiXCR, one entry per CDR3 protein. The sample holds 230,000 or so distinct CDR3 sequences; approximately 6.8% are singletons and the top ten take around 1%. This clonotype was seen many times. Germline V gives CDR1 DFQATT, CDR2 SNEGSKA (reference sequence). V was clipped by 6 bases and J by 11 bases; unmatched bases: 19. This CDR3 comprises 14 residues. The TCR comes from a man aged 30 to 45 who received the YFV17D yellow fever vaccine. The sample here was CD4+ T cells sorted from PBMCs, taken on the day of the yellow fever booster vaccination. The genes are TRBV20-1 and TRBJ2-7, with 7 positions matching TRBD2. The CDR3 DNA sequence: TGCAGTGCCCATTCGGGGCGGGCGGGAGAATTGGAGTACTTC. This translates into CSAHSGRAGELEYF.